The present T cell receptor (beta chain) was sequenced within a study of blood T cell repertoires in COVID-19 (dated by TCRdb to the early 2020s). For context, the study as a whole: Collaborator samples came from the United States, Italy and Spain and covered acute and convalescent phases of COVID-19. The prospective study material was composed of cDNA or gDNA derived from T cells, B-cell-depleted T cells, or PBMCs. The dataset comprised deeply sampled blood TCRbeta repertoires from subjects exposed to, actively infected with, or recovered from COVID-19. The repertoires were released in a freely available public database meant as a resource for research on the immune response to SARS-CoV-2. Samples came from the ongoing ImmuneRACE study (first 160 participants) plus 1,254 subjects from 6 global collaborators. The sample metadata nearly always contained a de-identified subject ID, COVID-19 status, age in years and sex. Where available, HLA class I and class II types were taken from metadata supplied by the sample provider and were not determined by assay-based typing. The full study reports these points: How much clinical and demographic metadata was included differed by source and by participant, and the metadata was provided uncurated.

A second Seattle source provided samples from volunteer blood donors who had recovered from COVID-19. Each collaborating institution followed its own protocols to collect whole blood in K2EDTA tubes. For TCRbeta analysis, collaborators shipped samples in one of three forms: frozen whole blood, isolated PBMCs, or DNA extracted from either of those sample types. Notes on this clone: What this receptor recognizes is not known. Base qualities are not at hand, and no much larger clone is one base apart.

The immunoSEQ Assay, a bias-controlled multiplex PCR, was used to amplify TCRbeta CDR3 regions from genomic DNA. The study's processing was this. The number of nucleated cells in each sample was estimated from the amplification of reference gene primers within the assay. Sequence reads were collapsed and filtered to measure the absolute abundance of every unique TCRbeta CDR3 rearrangement. For each sample, productive Simpson clonality was calculated as the square root of Simpson's diversity index across productive rearrangements. TCRdb's version of the immuneACCESS table is confined to in-frame rearrangements and falls short of the full clone set. An unresolved V gene accounts for under half of the shortfall where checked; the remainder is of unknown origin. V and J calls and clone size are given by that table; D and trimming were obtained from the DNA. Recorded for this sample are about 280,000 clones; roughly 89% of them occurred a single time. Clones ranked in the top ten supply 0.94% of the sample.

Inclusive of the bounding cysteine and phenylalanine, the CDR3 is 15 residues long. The only DNA kept is the CDR3, 45 bases in frame from the first base. The V end gives up 2 bases and the J end 1 base, leaving 1 base in the junction not matched to a gene. In the germline V gene, CDR1 corresponds to MNHEY and CDR2 to SVGAGI. The rearranged segments are TRBV6-5 and TRBJ2-3; the junction holds 9 bases that match TRBD1. The source is a middle-aged woman who had recovered from COVID-19. Material for sequencing was peripheral blood. The nucleotides are TGTGCCAGCAGTTACAGGACAGGGGGCACAGATACGCAGTATTTT. It translates to CASSYRTGGTDTQYF.